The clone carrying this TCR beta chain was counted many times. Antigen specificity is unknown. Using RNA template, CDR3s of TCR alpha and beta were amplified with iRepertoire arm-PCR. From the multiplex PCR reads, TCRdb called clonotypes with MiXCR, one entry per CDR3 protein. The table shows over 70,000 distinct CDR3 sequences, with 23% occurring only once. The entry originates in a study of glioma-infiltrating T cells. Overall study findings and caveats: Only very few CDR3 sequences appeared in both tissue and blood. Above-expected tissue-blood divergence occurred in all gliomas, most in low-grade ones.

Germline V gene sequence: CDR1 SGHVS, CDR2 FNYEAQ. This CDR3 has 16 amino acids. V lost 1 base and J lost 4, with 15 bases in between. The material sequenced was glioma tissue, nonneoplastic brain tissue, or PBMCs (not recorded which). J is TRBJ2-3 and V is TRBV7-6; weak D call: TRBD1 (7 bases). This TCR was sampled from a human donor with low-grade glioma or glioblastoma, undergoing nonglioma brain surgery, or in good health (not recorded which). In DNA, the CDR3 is TGTGCCAGCAGCTTAGAAGCAGGGGGGTATTCAGATACGCAGTATTTT. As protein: CASSLEAGGYSDTQYF.